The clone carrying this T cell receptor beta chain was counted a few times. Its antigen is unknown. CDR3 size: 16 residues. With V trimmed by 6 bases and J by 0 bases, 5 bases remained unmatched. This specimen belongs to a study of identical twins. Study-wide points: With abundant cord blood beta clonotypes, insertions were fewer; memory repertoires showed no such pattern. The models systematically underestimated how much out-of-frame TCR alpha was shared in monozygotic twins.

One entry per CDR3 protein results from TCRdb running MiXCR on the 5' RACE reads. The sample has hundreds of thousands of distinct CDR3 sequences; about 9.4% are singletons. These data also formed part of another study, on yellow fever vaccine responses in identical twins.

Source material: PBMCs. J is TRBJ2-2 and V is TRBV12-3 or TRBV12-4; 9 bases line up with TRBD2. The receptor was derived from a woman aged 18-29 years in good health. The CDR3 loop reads CASRLAGGANTGELFF. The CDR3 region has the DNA TGTGCCAGCAGGTTGGCGGGGGGGGCGAACACCGGGGAGCTGTTTTTT.